The count of the clone carrying this T cell receptor (beta chain) is one. A second roughly 6 to 11 cycle PCR used barcoded and J-beta primers. TCRdb analysed the 5' RACE reads with MiXCR anew, one entry per CDR3 protein. The sample records roughly 800,000 distinct CDR3 sequences, roughly 25% being singletons. The sample belongs to a study of blood T cells in healthy people across ages. This CDR3 region has 13 residues. Germline CDR1 is SGHRS and CDR2 is YFSETQ. V was shortened by 1 base and J by 7 bases, with 8 bases between the two germline ends. The sample also formed part of further work on T cells of mothers and their children.

The receptor was isolated from a boy younger than 18 in good health. The rearrangement joins TRBV5-1 to TRBJ1-4; D perhaps matches TRBD1 (5 bases). Input material: blood. The CDR3 is CASSLYGGEKLFF. The CDR3 bases are TGCGCCAGCAGCTTGTACGGGGGTGAAAAACTGTTTTTT. The full variable domain, with the rest looked up from reference TRBV5-1 and TRBJ1-4, is KAGVTQTPRYLIKTRGQQVTLSCSPISGHRSVSWYQQTPGQGLQFLFEYFSETQRNKGNFPGRFSGRQFSNSRSEMNVSTLELGDSALYLCASSLYGGEKLFFGSGTQLSVL.